Following are 13 T cell receptor beta chains from one sample sequenced in a study of post-analysis software for immune sequencing data. Study results and caveats: A few TRBV segments occurring more often in patients than controls included TRBV5-6, TRBV5-1 and TRBV20-1.

Antigens of these TCRs are unknown. The authors incorporated unique molecular identifiers into the TCR beta cDNA libraries. One entry per CDR3 protein, called by TCRdb with MiXCR from the PCR reads. This sample has roughly 870,000 distinct CDR3 sequences, with around 53% found just once. The sequenced sample consisted of blood. The receptors originated from a girl between 10 and 17 years old with multiple sclerosis.

The genes are TRBV10-3 and TRBJ2-3; 9 bases align to TRBD1. CDR1 ENHRY and CDR2 SYGVKD come from the germline V gene. J gave up 6 bases and V 2 bases, and 3 bases lay outside the gene matches. The CDR3 consists of 14 residues. CDR3 nucleotide sequence: TGTGCCATCAGTGAGGGACAGGGGTCCGATACGCAGTATTTT. Translation: CAISEGQGSDTQYF.

Many counts were recorded for this clonotype. The chain carries TRBV5-6 and TRBJ2-7, with TRBD1 matching 7 bases. This CDR3 is 16 amino acids long. Germline V gene lookup returns CDR1 SGHDT and CDR2 YYEEEE. The J segment lost 2 bases and the V segment lost 3 bases, leaving 11 bases of the junction unmatched. The CDR3 is CASSSVPGQTPYEQYF. The CDR3 DNA reads as TGTGCCAGCAGCTCTGTTCCGGGACAGACCCCCTACGAGCAGTACTTC. Complete variable domain (other parts from reference TRBV5-6 and TRBJ2-7): DAGVTQSPTHLIKTRGQQVTLRCSPKSGHDTVSWYQQALGQGPQFIFQYYEEEERQRGNFPDRFSGHQFPNYSSELNVNALLLGDSALYLCASSSVPGQTPYEQYFGPGTRLTVT.

The chain is built from TRBV29-1 and TRBJ2-3; 8 bases match TRBD2. Germline V lookup: CDR1 SQVTM, CDR2 ANQGSEA. This CDR3 is built from 12 residues. The CDR3 loop is CSGSGGADTQYF. For the CDR3, the DNA is TGCAGTGGTTCCGGGGGGGCAGATACGCAGTATTTT.

The CDR3 sequence is CSRRARAADTQYF. CDR3 nucleotide sequence: TGCAGCCGTAGAGCCCGCGCAGCAGATACGCAGTATTTT. This chain joins TRBV20-1 and TRBJ2-3; D is ambiguous. Germline assignment: CDR1 DFQATT and CDR2 SNEGSKA (reference sequence). The CDR3 consists of 13 residues.

The rearrangement uses TRBV12-3 or TRBV12-4 and TRBJ2-5; D tentatively fits TRBD1 or TRBD2 (5 bases each). V shed 1 base and J shed 7 bases, with 13 bases lying between them. The CDR3 runs 14 residues. The CDR3 coding sequence is TGTGCCAGCAGTTTAGTGGGGTCTGGGGGGACCCAGTACTTC. Translation: CASSLVGSGGTQYF.

The chain carries TRBV12-3 or TRBV12-4 and TRBJ1-6; D gene unclear. V dropped 5 bases and J dropped 5 bases, with 10 bases sitting between them. The CDR3 is 14 amino acids. The CDR3 DNA follows: TGTGCCAGCAGTCCACAGAGAGATAATTCACCCCTCCACTTT. Translating it yields CASSPQRDNSPLHF.

The chain is built from TRBV6-5 and TRBJ2-4; tentative D call: TRBD1 (6 bases). The CDR3 consists of 13 residues. With 5 bases removed from V and 13 bases from J, the gap between germline ends came to 18 bases. Germline V lookup: CDR1 MNHEY, CDR2 SVGAGI. The CDR3 coding sequence is TGTGCCAGCAGTCTTGGACAGCTACCACCCCAGTACTTC. Amino acid sequence: CASSLGQLPPQYF.

This chain's CDR3 is CASSLNRGNGYTF. The CDR3 DNA reads as TGTGCCAGCAGTTTAAACAGGGGTAATGGCTACACCTTC. The chain has TRBV27 and TRBJ1-2; TRBD1 aligns across 7 bases. The ends lost 2 bases at V and 6 bases at J; junction bases unmatched: 3. Germline CDR1 is MNHEY and CDR2 is SMNVEV (reference sequence). CDR3 length: 13 residues.

The CDR3 nucleotides are TGTGCCAGCAGCTGGGGACAGGGGATCACCGGGGAGCTGTTTTTT. This translates into CASSWGQGITGELFF. The chain is built from TRBV7-6 and TRBJ2-2; TRBD1 matches at 10 bases. Germline-derived CDR1 and CDR2 are SGHVS and FNYEAQ. V trimming: 4 bases; J trimming: 4 bases; junction bases outside the gene matches: 3. The CDR3 runs to 15 residues.

This clonotype was seen just once. This sequence joins TRBV3-1 and TRBJ2-5, with TRBD2 identical over 8 bases. The CDR3 has 15 amino acids. With V trimmed by 2 bases and J by 11 bases, 13 bases remained unmatched. Germline V gives CDR1 LGHDT, CDR2 YNNKEL (reference sequence). The CDR3 region has the DNA TGTGCCAGCAGCCAACGGTCGGGGGGGGCGCGGGAGCAGTACTTC. It specifies CASSQRSGGAREQYF.

As to this clonotype: The conserved phenylalanine or tryptophan is not found at the CDR3 terminus, so this likely reflects a read error. The chain joins TRBV29-1 to TRBJ1-1; D remains unclear. Trimming left V 6 bases short and J 0 bases short, with 11 bases between. CDR1 and CDR2 (germline): SQVTM, ANQGSEA. CDR3 length equals 13 residues. The CDR3 region has the DNA TGCAGCGTAGGGCTCAGTCTGAACACTGAAGCTTTCTGT. Amino acids: CSVGLSLNTEAFC.

The V gene is TRBV6-2 or TRBV6-3, the J gene TRBJ2-1; D is uncertain. The end of the DNA fits TRBJ2-7 better, so the J call may be wrong. The CDR3 is 10 amino acids. The germline V gene has CDR1 MNHEY and CDR2 SVGEGT. CDR3 sequence reads: CASGTDEQYF. In nucleotides, the CDR3 is TGTGCCAGCGGAACGGACGAGCAGTACTTC.

Many counts were recorded for this clonotype. The chain is built from TRBV29-1 and TRBJ2-7; D may be TRBD1 (5 bases). There are 12 residues in the CDR3. Germline V gene sequence: CDR1 SQVTM, CDR2 ANQGSEA. V was trimmed by 3 bases and J by 3 bases, leaving 9 bases between them. Written as DNA, the CDR3 is TGCAGCGTTGAGGGGCAGGGCTACGAGCAGTACTTC. This gives the protein CSVEGQGYEQYF.